The 29 T cell receptor beta chains presented below share a single source sample, sequenced in a study of prognosis after radiotherapy for stage I lung cancer. Two-round multiplex PCR amplified TCR beta CDR3 from genomic DNA. Primers were specific to each TRBV and TRBJ gene in first-round PCR. MiXCR, applied by TCRdb to the multiplex PCR reads, yields one record per CDR3 protein. This repertoire shows around 26,000 distinct CDR3 sequences, around 46% found once; its top ten account for 15%. The source material was PBMCs, sampled before or after stereotactic body radiation therapy (not recorded which). All receptors derive from a donor over 45 with non-small cell lung cancer.

This clonotype appeared many times. V and J are TRBV25-1 and TRBJ2-6, with a weak D call TRBD2 (7 bases). The CDR3 is 18 amino acids. CDR1 and CDR2 from the germline V gene are MGHDK and SYGVNS. Trimming removed 2 bases from V and 0 bases from J, with 14 bases in between. The CDR3 region is CASSERRGATSGANVLTF. CDR3 DNA: TGTGCCAGCAGTGAACGACGGGGGGCCACCTCTGGGGCCAACGTCCTGACTTTC.

This clonotype was recorded once. The chain employs TRBV28 and TRBJ1-5; D is possibly TRBD1 (5 bases). Trimming took 5 bases from V and 1 from J, leaving 9 bases between them. The V gene's germline CDR1 is MDHEN and CDR2 SYDVKM. This CDR3 has 14 amino acids. The CDR3 loop reads CASSAGGSNQPQHF. The DNA for the CDR3 is TGTGCCAGCAGTGCCGGGGGGAGCAATCAGCCCCAGCATTTT.

V gene TRBV5-1 combines with J gene TRBJ2-1, with D possibly TRBD1 on 5 matching bases. Germline values: CDR1 SGHRS, CDR2 YFSETQ. Trimming removed 2 bases at V and 3 bases at J, with 6 bases between. CDR3 size: 13 residues. CDR3 bases: TGCGCCAGCAGCTTTCAGGGCTACAATGAGCAGTTCTTC. Translated, it gives CASSFQGYNEQFF.

CDR3 in amino acids: CASSQVYRGWQADTQYF. CDR3 DNA: TGTGCCAGCAGCCAAGTTTATCGCGGATGGCAGGCAGATACGCAGTATTTT. This sequence joins TRBV3-1 and TRBJ2-3; the D is unclear. This CDR3 comprises 17 residues. The V and J ends lost 1 base and 4 bases respectively, with 18 bases between them. Germline CDR1 LGHDT, CDR2 YNNKEL (reference sequence).

This clonotype was observed many times. V gene TRBV5-1 combines with J gene TRBJ1-1; 7 nucleotides align to TRBD1. The CDR3 loop spans 16 amino acids. Germline V gives CDR1 SGHRS, CDR2 YFSETQ. V lost 4 bases and J lost 4; bases outside the gene matches: 13. The CDR3 loop reads CASSHPTGTVVTEAFF. For the CDR3, the DNA is TGCGCCAGCAGCCACCCGACAGGGACGGTTGTCACTGAAGCTTTCTTT.

J is TRBJ2-7 and V is TRBV5-1, with D hard to call. Germline CDR1 and CDR2: SGHRS and YFSETQ. The CDR3 contains 13 residues. V was cut by 3 bases and J by 7 bases, with 14 bases left in between. CDR3 protein: CASSSGINYEQYF. The DNA for the CDR3 is TGCGCCAGCAGCTCGGGCATCAACTATGAGCAGTACTTC. Filled out from reference TRBV5-1 and TRBJ2-7, the complete variable domain reads KAGVTQTPRYLIKTRGQQVTLSCSPISGHRSVSWYQQTPGQGLQFLFEYFSETQRNKGNFPGRFSGRQFSNSRSEMNVSTLELGDSALYLCASSSGINYEQYFGPGTRLTVT.

This clonotype was counted many times. At one of its ends the junction is not consistent with the germline gene, which may arise from a read error. J is TRBJ2-3 and V is TRBV2; 8 bases match TRBD1. The germline CDR1 and CDR2 sequences are SNHLY and FYNNEI. CDR3 length: 12 amino acids. CDR3 in amino acids: CASRGRTDTQYF. In DNA, the CDR3 is TGTGCAAGCAGGGGGCGAACAGATACGCAGTATTTT.

Regarding this clonotype: Since a much larger clone is just one base distant, this may be a read error. The chain joins TRBV15 to TRBJ2-5; 10 bases agree with TRBD2. With V trimmed by 5 bases and J by 5 bases, 8 bases remained unmatched. Germline-derived CDR1 and CDR2 are LNHNV and YYDKDF (reference sequence). The CDR3 is 15 residues long. The CDR3 nucleotides read TGTGCCACCAGCCCTAGCGGGAGTAGCGATGAGACCCAGTACTTC. It translates to CATSPSGSSDETQYF. Full variable domain (missing parts from reference TRBV15 and TRBJ2-5): DAMVIQNPRYQVTQFGKPVTLSCSQTLNHNVMYWYQQKSSQAPKLLFHYYDKDFNNEADTPDNFQSRRPNTSFCFLDIRSPGLGDTAMYLCATSPSGSSDETQYFGPGTRLLVL.

Comment on this clonotype: One base away lies a much larger clone, so this may be a sequencing read error. This chain joins TRBV6-4 and TRBJ2-4; 13 positions agree with TRBD2. The CDR3 has 17 residues. With V trimmed by 5 bases and J by 8 bases, 12 bases remained unmatched. Germline lookup yields CDR1 MRHNA and CDR2 SNTAGT. For the CDR3, the DNA is TGTGCCAGCAGTTACGGGACTAGCGGGATCCAAAATGACATTCAGTACTTC. Translation: CASSYGTSGIQNDIQYF.

The chain has TRBV7-2 and TRBJ2-7; D remains unclear. The CDR3 extends over 13 amino acids. V gave up 3 bases and J gave up 0 bases, with 6 bases separating them. Germline CDR1 SGHTA, CDR2 FQGNSA. In DNA form, the CDR3 reads TGTGCCAGCAGCTTGCACAGCTCCTACGAGCAGTACTTC. This codes for CASSLHSSYEQYF. Variable domain in full (rest from reference TRBV7-2 and TRBJ2-7): GAGVSQSPSNKVTEKGKDVELRCDPISGHTALYWYRQSLGQGLEFLIYFQGNSAPDKSGLPSDRFSAERTGGSVSTLTIQRTQQEDSAVYLCASSLHSSYEQYFGPGTRLTVT.

This clonotype was observed many times. The chain is built from TRBV2 and TRBJ2-3; D is unresolved. Trimming cost V 2 bases and J 1 base, with 10 bases left between them. CDR3 length: 15 residues. Germline loops: CDR1 SNHLY, CDR2 FYNNEI. The CDR3 sequence: CASSEWAERTDTQYF. DNA for the CDR3: TGTGCCAGCAGTGAATGGGCGGAACGCACAGATACGCAGTATTTT.

The rearrangement joins TRBV5-1 to TRBJ1-3; no reliable D call. Germline-derived CDR1 and CDR2 are SGHRS and YFSETQ. V was clipped by 1 base and J by 3 bases, with 11 bases between them. The CDR3 is made up of 15 amino acids. The CDR3 sequence is CASSLWNLDGNTIYF. The CDR3 DNA reads TGCGCCAGCAGCTTGTGGAATTTAGATGGAAACACCATATATTTT.

As concerns this clonotype: The junction departs from the called germline gene at one end, perhaps through a read error. The chain employs TRBV19 and TRBJ2-5; D may be TRBD2 (6 bases). Per germline, CDR1 LNHDA and CDR2 SQIVND (reference sequence). The CDR3 is 15 amino acids. The CDR3 protein is CASSGMGTGGATQYF. In DNA, the CDR3 is TGCGCCAGTAGTGGGATGGGGACCGGGGGTGCGACCCAGTACTTC.

This clonotype was detected ten times or more. The rearrangement uses TRBV24-1 and TRBJ1-5; D unclear. The V end was cut by 2 bases, the J end by 5 bases, with 15 bases between. The CDR3 has 16 residues. Germline assignment: CDR1 KGHDR and CDR2 SFDVKD. The CDR3 reads CATSDSAGTLDQPQHF. CDR3 bases: TGTGCCACCAGTGATTCGGCAGGTACACTCGATCAGCCCCAGCATTTT.

In regard to this clonotype: Compared with germline, one end of the junction differs, possibly owing to a read error. The chain combines TRBV11-1 with TRBJ2-6, with D tentatively TRBD1 (5 bases). Germline loops: CDR1 SGHAT, CDR2 FQDESV (reference sequence). This CDR3 spans 17 amino acids. The DNA of the CDR3 is TGTGCCAGCAGCTTAGGGGCCCGGCGGCCTGGGGCAAACGTCCCGACTTTC. It codes for CASSLGARRPGANVPTF.

This clonotype was observed many times. This chain joins TRBV18 and TRBJ1-1; possibly TRBD1 for D (5 bases). V lost 1 base and J 1 base, leaving 10 bases between the germline ends. The CDR3 sequence is 15 residues long. Germline loops: CDR1 KGHSH, CDR2 LQKENI. The CDR3 sequence is CASSPRQDKNTEAFF. As DNA, the CDR3 is TGTGCCAGCTCACCACGTCAGGACAAGAACACTGAAGCTTTCTTT.

The chain couples TRBV28 to TRBJ1-5; D gene uncertain. V gave up 2 bases and J gave up 16 bases, with 27 bases separating them. The CDR3 loop spans 16 amino acids. The germline V gene encodes CDR1 MDHEN and CDR2 SYDVKM. CDR3 nucleotides: TGTGCCAGCAGTTTAGGGGTCCCGGGTGGCAATCAGCCCAAACATTTT. It translates to CASSLGVPGGNQPKHF.

This clonotype was recorded many times. The V and J genes are TRBV20-1 and TRBJ2-5; TRBD2 is a possible D gene (7 bases). The CDR3 spans 14 residues. V gave up 5 bases and J gave up 5 bases, with 18 bases separating them. Looked up from germline, CDR1 is DFQATT and CDR2 is SNEGSKA (reference sequence). The CDR3 DNA reads TGCAGTGCTCGCCTTCGGGGGGCCTGGGAGACCCAGTACTTC. This encodes CSARLRGAWETQYF.

Concerning this clonotype itself: The junction and the germline gene differ at one end; a read error may be behind it. This chain connects TRBV9 to TRBJ1-5; the D is unclear. This CDR3 has 15 residues. Germline CDR1 SGDLS, CDR2 YYNGEE. Here the CDR3 reads CASRVGWGSNQSQHF. The DNA for the CDR3 is TGTGCCAGCAGAGTAGGTTGGGGTTCTAATCAGTCCCAGCATTTT. Using reference TRBV9 and TRBJ1-5 for the parts outside the CDR3, the full variable domain is DSGVTQTPKHLITATGQRVTLRCSPRSGDLSVYWYQQSLDQGLQFLIQYYNGEERAKGNILERFSAQQFPDLHSELNLSSLELGDSALYFCASRVGWGSNQSQHFGDGTRLSIL.

As regards this clonotype: This may be a read error: a much more frequent sequence differs by one nucleotide. This rearrangement joins TRBV5-4 to TRBJ2-7; 7 bases fit TRBD1. Germline CDR1 SGHNT, CDR2 YYREEE (reference sequence). This CDR3 region has 15 residues. CDR3 sequence (DNA): TGTGCCATCAGCTCAAAGACCGGGACAGTCTACGAGCAGTACTTC. It translates to CAISSKTGTVYEQYF.

This clonotype was found many times. Sequence at one end of the junction differs from germline and may be a read error. V and J are TRBV12-3 or TRBV12-4 and TRBJ2-5; perhaps D is TRBD1 or TRBD2 (5 bases each). This CDR3 spans 14 amino acids. The CDR3 nucleotides are TGTGCCAGCAGTTTTTTACGGGACCAAGAGACTCAGTACTTC. Protein product: CASSFLRDQETQYF.

This clonotype was seen repeatedly, ten times or more. This chain links TRBV20-1 with TRBJ2-5; 10 positions agree with TRBD1. CDR3 length: 14 amino acids. J was trimmed by 0 bases and V by 5 bases; bases with no gene match: 3. The V gene's germline CDR1 is DFQATT and CDR2 SNEGSKA (reference sequence). The DNA for the CDR3 is TGCAGTGCTGGGACAGGGGCCAACCAAGAGACCCAGTACTTC. Its translation: CSAGTGANQETQYF.

This clonotype was observed at least ten times. This chain joins TRBV28 and TRBJ2-1; tentative D call: TRBD1 (7 bases). In germline, CDR1 is MDHEN, CDR2 SYDVKM. The CDR3 length is 15 residues. The V end lost 2 bases, the J end lost 6 bases, and 14 bases lay between the germline ends. CDR3 DNA sequence: TGTGCCAGCAGTTTACCCAGGGGGGACATCAATGAGCAGTTCTTC. Its protein product is CASSLPRGDINEQFF.

The sample holds one count of this clonotype. Only one base separates this from a far larger clonotype, so it likely reflects a read error. V is TRBV6-4 and J is TRBJ2-1; TRBD2 is a possible D gene (7 bases). The CDR3 contains 17 residues. Looked up from germline, CDR1 is MRHNA and CDR2 is SNTAGT. This CDR3 reads CVSSYSAAGANGNEQFF. The CDR3 DNA sequence: TGTGTCAGCAGTTACTCCGCCGCGGGGGCAAACGGCAATGAGCAGTTCTTC.

The chain combines TRBV6-6 with TRBJ1-6; D is perhaps TRBD1 (5 bases). Trimming cost V 0 bases and J 5 bases, with 14 bases left between them. The germline V gene encodes CDR1 MNHNY and CDR2 SVGAGI (reference sequence). The CDR3 is 17 amino acids. The CDR3 region has the DNA TGTGCCAGCAGTTACTCGGGACTGGGTTTCCATAATTCACCCCTCCACTTT. It specifies CASSYSGLGFHNSPLHF.

This clonotype was detected many times. The rearrangement links TRBV6-1 to TRBJ2-5, with TRBD1 identical over 8 bases. The CDR3 runs to 14 residues. V shed 5 bases and J 5 bases; nucleotides not matched to a gene: 7. CDR1 MNHNS and CDR2 SASEGT come from the germline V gene. The CDR3 coding sequence is TGTGCCAGCAGTCCAAGGACAGGGAGCGAGACCCAGTACTTC. It yields the protein CASSPRTGSETQYF.

The chain has TRBV6-5 and TRBJ1-1; D is perhaps TRBD1 (5 bases). Trimming removed 2 bases at V and 2 bases at J, with 12 bases between. Per the germline V gene, CDR1 is MNHEY and CDR2 is SVGAGI. The CDR3 covers 15 residues. The CDR3 here is CASSYETVPNTEAFF. The CDR3 region has the DNA TGTGCCAGCAGTTACGAGACAGTTCCTAACACTGAAGCTTTCTTT.

The J gene is TRBJ2-2, the V gene TRBV7-9; D is possibly TRBD1 (5 bases). The CDR3 is 16 amino acids. CDR1 SEHNR and CDR2 FQNEAQ come from the germline V gene (reference sequence). V was clipped by 8 bases and J by 0 bases, with 16 bases between them. The CDR3 nucleotides are TGTGCCAGCGTGAGACATGGGGCCTCGAACACCGGGGAGCTGTTTTTT. Residues: CASVRHGASNTGELFF.

This clonotype occurred many times. The genes are TRBV20-1 and TRBJ2-3, with 8 bases that match TRBD2. The germline gives CDR1 DFQATT, CDR2 SNEGSKA (reference sequence). J lost 0 bases, V lost 6 bases, and 8 bases had no gene match. The CDR3 is 15 amino acids. This CDR3 is CSAPHPGGSTDTQYF. The CDR3 bases are TGCAGTGCCCCTCACCCGGGGGGGAGCACAGATACGCAGTATTTT.